The 9 T cell receptor beta chains below come from one sample, sequenced in a study of post-analysis software for immune sequencing data. No antigen has been identified for these receptors. Findings and limits, study-wide: Comparison of patients with controls showed five TRBV segments more frequent in patients, TRBV5-6, TRBV5-1 and TRBV20-1 among them.

Every TCR beta cDNA library bore unique molecular identifiers. TCRdb re-analysed the PCR reads in MiXCR, keeping a single row per CDR3 protein. Here the sample spans hundreds of thousands of distinct CDR3 sequences, under 70% being singletons. The sequencing sample was made of blood. The source is a girl between 10 and 17 years old with multiple sclerosis.

The chain uses TRBV12-3 or TRBV12-4 and TRBJ2-3, with a possible D match to TRBD1 (7 bases). This CDR3 is 14 amino acids long. V lost 6 bases to trimming and J lost 10 bases, with 20 bases between them. CDR3 sequence: CASSPRQGGGAQYF. CDR3 nucleotides: TGTGCCAGCAGCCCCCGACAGGGAGGCGGTGCGCAGTATTTT.

There are a few counts of this clonotype. This chain uses TRBV2 with TRBJ2-7; the D is unclear. The CDR3 extends over 14 amino acids. Germline V gene sequence: CDR1 SNHLY, CDR2 FYNNEI. The V gene lost 0 bases and the J gene lost 1 base, with 7 bases spanning the gap. CDR3: CASSEAPQSYEQYF. The DNA of the CDR3 is TGTGCCAGCAGTGAAGCGCCTCAGTCCTACGAGCAGTACTTC.

The rearrangement links TRBV7-9 to TRBJ2-3; 10 bases match TRBD2. The germline CDR1 and CDR2 sequences are SEHNR and FQNEAQ (reference sequence). CDR3 length equals 14 residues. J was trimmed by 3 bases and V by 4 bases; bases with no gene match: 1. Here the CDR3 reads CASSSGLATDTQYF. As DNA, the CDR3 is TGTGCCAGCAGCTCGGGACTAGCGACAGATACGCAGTATTTT.

This clonotype was counted only a few times. The chain links TRBV5-1 to TRBJ1-2, with D hard to call. Germline V gene lookup returns CDR1 SGHRS and CDR2 YFSETQ. The CDR3 is 12 residues long. The germline V and J ends were trimmed by 4 bases and 8 bases, with 12 bases remaining between them. The CDR3: CASSQDVWGYTF. CDR3 DNA: TGCGCCAGCAGCCAGGACGTTTGGGGCTACACCTTC.

The V gene is TRBV13, the J gene TRBJ1-1; TRBD1 matches 7 bases. CDR3 length: 13 residues. Germline V gene sequence: CDR1 PRHDT, CDR2 FYEKMQ (reference sequence). The V segment lost 5 bases and the J segment 5 bases; nucleotides outside the gene matches: 5. The CDR3 DNA follows: TGTGCCAGCAGCGGACAGGTTCGGACTGAAGCTTTCTTT. Its translation is CASSGQVRTEAFF.

This chain links TRBV15 with TRBJ2-4; tentatively, D is TRBD1 (6 bases). Trimming pared 8 bases from V and 0 bases from J, leaving 20 bases between. The germline CDR1 and CDR2 sequences are LNHNV and YYDKDF (reference sequence). There are 17 residues in the CDR3. The CDR3 sequence: CATGGGADTLAKNIQYF. DNA for the CDR3: TGTGCCACCGGGGGCGGCGCGGATACTCTAGCCAAAAACATTCAGTACTTC.

The gene calls are TRBV20-1 and TRBJ2-1; D not certain. The CDR3 covers 12 residues. The germline V gene encodes CDR1 DFQATT and CDR2 SNEGSKA (reference sequence). Deletions cut 1 base from V and 8 bases from J, with 9 bases between. CDR3 DNA: TGCAGTGCTAGAGGGGTTCAGGATGAGCAGTTCTTC. It is translated as CSARGVQDEQFF.

To note about this clonotype: Relative to the germline gene, one junction end is altered; a read error may explain this. This rearrangement joins TRBV4-1 to TRBJ2-4; TRBD2 aligns across 7 bases. Germline V lookup: CDR1 MGHRA, CDR2 YSYEKL. The CDR3 spans 16 residues. CDR3 residues: CASSLLDGGRGDIQYF. CDR3 bases: TGTGCCAGCAGCCTCCTTGACGGCGGGAGAGGGGACATTCAGTACTTC.

The chain carries TRBV29-1 and TRBJ2-5; D may be TRBD1 (5 bases). The V and J ends lost 7 bases and 5 bases respectively, with 11 bases between them. This CDR3 comprises 11 residues. The germline V gene encodes CDR1 SQVTM and CDR2 ANQGSEA. The CDR3 nucleotides are TGCAGCGCCTCAGGGTACGAGACCCAGTACTTC. Its translation: CSASGYETQYF. Variable domain in full (rest from reference TRBV29-1 and TRBJ2-5): SAVISQKPSRDICQRGTSLTIQCQVDSQVTMMFWYRQQPGQSLTLIATANQGSEATYESGFVIDKFPISRPNLTFSTLTVSNMSPEDSSIYLCSASGYETQYFGPGTRLLVL.